This TCR beta chain was captured by sequencing in a study of T cells in Graves' hyperthyroidism and ophthalmopathy. This clonotype was recorded many times. Its target is not known. Study observations and caveats: Most expanded thyroid clonotypes above 0.001 also appeared in blood. With a median lead of approximately 6 months before onset, the model predicted ophthalmopathy.

Trimming pared 11 bases from V and 3 bases from J, leaving 25 bases between. Germline V gene lookup returns CDR1 MNHEY and CDR2 SMNVEV (reference sequence). The CDR3 consists of 17 residues. There were TCR beta CDR3 regions amplified from RNA transcripts. HTBI primers drove first-round RT-PCR of the TCR CDR3. TCRdb reprocessed the multiplex PCR reads via MiXCR and lists one record per CDR3 protein. The repertoire holds roughly 630,000 distinct CDR3 sequences, with about 15% as singletons. V usage is TRBV27 and J usage is TRBJ1-4, with D possibly being TRBD1 (5 bases). The sequence was obtained from a woman aged 30 to 39 with Graves' hyperthyroidism. The specimen was blood. CDR3: CAGSQRGSLVSNEKLFF. CDR3 in DNA: TGTGCCGGATCACAAAGGGGCAGTTTAGTGTCTAATGAAAAACTGTTTTTT. The full variable domain, in which reference TRBV27 and TRBJ1-4 provide the parts outside the CDR3, is EAQVTQNPRYLITVTGKKLTVTCSQNMNHEYMSWYRQDPGLGLRQIYYSMNVEVTDKGDVPEGYKVSRKEKRNFPLILESPSPNQTSLYFCAGSQRGSLVSNEKLFFGSGTQLSVL.